The 28 T cell receptor beta chains below all came from one sample that was sequenced in a study of CD8 T cells in Susac syndrome. An input of about 0.5 to 1 ug of RNA was subjected to reverse transcription using random hexamers. Each CDR3 protein is one row after TCRdb ran MiXCR on the immunoSEQ multiplex PCR reads. This table holds some 150,000 distinct CDR3 sequences, just under 97% found once. Specimen: CD8+ T cells from PBMCs. These receptors all come from a human donor with multiple sclerosis.

This chain uses TRBV14 with TRBJ1-6; D unclear. This CDR3 spans 12 amino acids. From germline, CDR1 is SGHDN and CDR2 FVKESK. V was shortened by 1 base and J by 9 bases, with 4 bases between the two germline ends. The CDR3 is CASSQGSSPLHF. The DNA for the CDR3 is TGTGCCAGCAGCCAAGGCAGTTCACCCCTCCACTTT.

The chain carries TRBV27 and TRBJ2-1; 15 bases are shared with TRBD2. The CDR3 spans 15 residues. Trimming at V came to 4 bases and at J to 7 bases, leaving 2 bases not matched to a gene. Germline V gene data show CDR1 as MNHEY and CDR2 as SMNVEV (reference sequence). The CDR3 is CASSWGTSGGNEQFF. The CDR3 DNA is TGTGCCAGCAGTTGGGGGACTAGCGGGGGGAATGAGCAGTTCTTC.

The V call is TRBV6-1, the J call TRBJ1-1, with a weak D call TRBD1 (5 bases). With 5 bases removed from V and 1 base from J, the gap between germline ends came to 17 bases. From germline, CDR1 is MNHNS and CDR2 SASEGT. CDR3 size: 16 residues. The CDR3 DNA is TGTGCCAGCAGTCCCTTCCCGACAGAAACGAACACTGAAGCTTTCTTT. Translation gives CASSPFPTETNTEAFF.

The chain couples TRBV20-1 to TRBJ2-1; TRBD2 agrees at 8 bases. CDR1 and CDR2 from the germline V gene are DFQATT and SNEGSKA (reference sequence). This CDR3 comprises 15 residues. After removal of 6 bases from V and 0 bases from J, the junction contained 7 bases not matched to a gene. The DNA of the CDR3 is TGCAGTGCCCGGGGGGGTACCCACTCCTACAATGAGCAGTTCTTC. This gives the protein CSARGGTHSYNEQFF.

This rearrangement joins TRBV20-1 to TRBJ2-3; TRBD1 might be the D (5 bases). CDR3 size: 16 residues. The germline V gene has CDR1 DFQATT and CDR2 SNEGSKA (reference sequence). Trimming shortened V by 3 bases and J by 1 base, and 17 bases separated the two germline ends. CDR3 amino acids: CSARPSQAWGTDTQYF. CDR3 nucleotide sequence: TGCAGTGCTAGGCCCTCACAGGCATGGGGCACAGATACGCAGTATTTT.

The CDR3 here is CATSRRGSTEAFF. The CDR3 region has the DNA TGTGCCACCAGCAGAAGAGGGAGCACTGAAGCTTTCTTT. The rearrangement joins TRBV15 to TRBJ1-1; no definite D call. CDR3 size: 13 residues. Germline V gene lookup returns CDR1 LNHNV and CDR2 YYDKDF (reference sequence). The V gene lost 2 bases and the J gene lost 4 bases, with 8 bases spanning the gap.

The chain uses TRBV6-5 and TRBJ1-1, with D maybe TRBD1 (5 bases). The CDR3 totals 13 residues. V was clipped by 6 bases and J by 3 bases, with 11 bases between them. CDR1 MNHEY and CDR2 SVGAGI come from the germline V gene. CDR3 in amino acids: CASSQGMDTEAFF. Here the CDR3 DNA reads TGTGCCAGCAGCCAGGGCATGGACACTGAAGCTTTCTTT.

This chain connects TRBV15 to TRBJ1-4; no clear D. V was trimmed by 3 bases and J by 7 bases, leaving 12 bases between them. CDR1 is LNHNV, CDR2 YYDKDF, per germline (reference sequence). The CDR3 extends over 14 amino acids. The CDR3 loop reads CATSRRAAGEKLFF. CDR3 in DNA: TGTGCCACCAGCAGGAGGGCTGCTGGTGAAAAACTGTTTTTT.

This clonotype was observed a few times. The V call is TRBV27, the J call TRBJ1-1, with TRBD1 as a possible D gene (6 bases). The CDR3 contains 14 residues. Per germline, CDR1 MNHEY and CDR2 SMNVEV (reference sequence). Between the trimmed V and J ends, which lost 2 bases and 1 base, there was a span of 8 bases. The CDR3 DNA is TGTGCCAGCAGTTTAGGCAGGGGGAACACTGAAGCTTTCTTT. This codes for CASSLGRGNTEAFF.

This chain connects TRBV6-2 or TRBV6-3 to TRBJ1-1; D unresolved. Trimming took 5 bases from V and 4 from J, leaving 8 bases between them. Germline values: CDR1 MNHEY, CDR2 SVGEGT. This CDR3 contains 12 residues. CDR3 DNA: TGTGCCAGCAGTCCTGGGATCACTGAAGCTTTCTTT. Its translation is CASSPGITEAFF.

The chain links TRBV20-1 to TRBJ1-1, with 7 bases fitting TRBD1. This CDR3 spans 15 amino acids. Germline V gene data show CDR1 as DFQATT and CDR2 as SNEGSKA (reference sequence). V lost 0 bases, J lost 3 bases, and 7 bases stayed unmatched. The CDR3 sequence: CSARETGRGHTEAFF. The DNA of the CDR3 is TGCAGTGCTAGAGAGACAGGAAGGGGGCACACTGAAGCTTTCTTT.

The rearrangement joins TRBV29-1 to TRBJ2-3; D call uncertain. Germline V gene sequence: CDR1 SQVTM, CDR2 ANQGSEA. This CDR3 region has 12 residues. Trimming removed 4 bases from V and 8 bases from J, with 13 bases in between. In DNA form, the CDR3 reads TGCAGCGTTGTTCTACCTCGTGGTACGCAGTATTTT. Its translation: CSVVLPRGTQYF.

The rearrangement links TRBV20-1 to TRBJ2-2; 9 nucleotides match TRBD2. The CDR3 loop spans 15 amino acids. Germline V gene lookup returns CDR1 DFQATT and CDR2 SNEGSKA (reference sequence). Trimming at V came to 6 bases and at J to 4 bases, leaving 9 bases not matched to a gene. CDR3 amino acids: CSAPYLAGITGELFF. DNA of the CDR3: TGCAGTGCGCCCTACCTAGCGGGGATCACCGGGGAGCTGTTTTTT.

V is TRBV11-2 and J is TRBJ2-3; a weak D match, TRBD1 (5 bases). The CDR3 length is 16 residues. The germline CDR1 and CDR2 sequences are SGHAT and FQNNGV. Trimming pared 5 bases from V and 0 bases from J, leaving 15 bases between. The chain's CDR3 is CASSPADRFSTDTQYF. CDR3 DNA sequence: TGTGCCAGCAGCCCAGCTGACAGATTCAGCACAGATACGCAGTATTTT.

The chain has TRBV29-1 and TRBJ1-6; 9 positions match TRBD1. The CDR3 has 13 residues. Germline loops: CDR1 SQVTM, CDR2 ANQGSEA. Trimming cost V 7 bases and J 9 bases; bases outside gene matches: 7. The CDR3 DNA reads TGCAGCGCCTCGACAGGGGGTACTTCACCCCTCCACTTT. Protein sequence: CSASTGGTSPLHF.

This rearrangement joins TRBV7-9 to TRBJ2-1; D may be TRBD2 (7 bases). V was clipped by 5 bases and J by 2 bases, with 19 bases between them. The CDR3 runs 17 residues. Looked up from germline, CDR1 is SEHNR and CDR2 is FQNEAQ (reference sequence). CDR3 in amino acids: CASSRSTGRDPYNEQFF. The CDR3 DNA follows: TGTGCCAGCAGCCGATCAACAGGGAGGGACCCCTACAATGAGCAGTTCTTC.

A single count supports this clonotype. The V gene is TRBV5-1, the J gene TRBJ2-3; D perhaps matches TRBD2 (6 bases). This CDR3 is built from 13 residues. The V end was cut by 4 bases, the J end by 5 bases, with 11 bases between. The V gene's germline CDR1 is SGHRS and CDR2 YFSETQ. CDR3 protein: CASSPPGEDTQYF. In DNA, the CDR3 is TGCGCCAGCAGCCCACCGGGGGAAGATACGCAGTATTTT. The full variable domain, its missing parts supplied by reference TRBV5-1 and TRBJ2-3, is KAGVTQTPRYLIKTRGQQVTLSCSPISGHRSVSWYQQTPGQGLQFLFEYFSETQRNKGNFPGRFSGRQFSNSRSEMNVSTLELGDSALYLCASSPPGEDTQYFGPGTRLTVL.

CDR3 region: CASSPGEFAYEQYV. CDR3 DNA sequence: TGTGCCAGCAGCCCAGGGGAATTTGCCTACGAGCAGTACGTC. The gene calls are TRBV9 and TRBJ2-7; a possible D gene is TRBD1 (6 bases). The V gene lost 4 bases and the J gene lost 2 bases, with 13 bases spanning the gap. In germline, CDR1 is SGDLS, CDR2 YYNGEE. The CDR3 covers 14 residues.

This chain uses TRBV6-6 with TRBJ1-1; TRBD1 might be the D (6 bases). The CDR3 contains 11 residues. The germline V and J ends were trimmed by 9 bases and 8 bases, with 13 bases remaining between them. The germline CDR1 and CDR2 sequences are MNHNY and SVGAGI (reference sequence). Written as DNA, the CDR3 is TGTGCCAGTCAATTAGGGGGGGAAGCTTTCTTT. Its translation: CASQLGGEAFF.

The V gene is TRBV29-1, the J gene TRBJ2-1; D unresolved. This CDR3 contains 13 residues. Looked up from germline, CDR1 is SQVTM and CDR2 is ANQGSEA. V lost 7 bases to trimming and J lost 8 bases, with 18 bases between them. The CDR3 DNA follows: TGCAGCGCTCCTAAGGCCCGAAGCGATGAGCAGTTCTTC. Protein: CSAPKARSDEQFF.

V usage is TRBV20-1 and J usage is TRBJ2-1; the match to TRBD2 covers 11 bases. This CDR3 comprises 17 residues. Germline assignment: CDR1 DFQATT and CDR2 SNEGSKA (reference sequence). V lost 2 bases, J lost 5 bases, and 11 bases stayed unmatched. The CDR3 spells CSARLLPSGGSDNEQFF. CDR3 coding DNA: TGCAGTGCTAGATTGTTGCCTAGCGGGGGGTCTGACAATGAGCAGTTCTTC.

The chain is built from TRBV15 and TRBJ2-7; TRBD1 agrees at 12 bases. This CDR3 contains 17 residues. Looked up from germline, CDR1 is LNHNV and CDR2 is YYDKDF (reference sequence). Trimming cost V 0 bases and J 7 bases; bases outside gene matches: 10. For the CDR3, the DNA is TGTGCCACCAGCAGAGATCTTCCGGGACAGGGGGCGCGGGAGCAGTACTTC. Protein product: CATSRDLPGQGAREQYF. Full variable domain (outside the CDR3, taken from reference TRBV15 and TRBJ2-7): DAMVIQNPRYQVTQFGKPVTLSCSQTLNHNVMYWYQQKSSQAPKLLFHYYDKDFNNEADTPDNFQSRRPNTSFCFLDIRSPGLGDTAMYLCATSRDLPGQGAREQYFGPGTRLTVT.

The table lists this clonotype with a count of one. This chain links TRBV12-3 or TRBV12-4 with TRBJ1-6, with D perhaps matching TRBD1 (5 bases). The CDR3 is 13 residues long. V was cut by 8 bases and J by 7 bases, with 12 bases left in between. The CDR3 DNA is TGTGCCAGCCAAGAACAGGAGAATTCACCCCTCCACTTT. The encoded protein is CASQEQENSPLHF.

The table lists this clonotype with a count of one. This sequence joins TRBV27 and TRBJ1-2; perhaps TRBD1 as D (6 bases). Trimming shortened V by 5 bases and J by 5 bases, and 15 bases separated the two germline ends. The germline CDR1 and CDR2 sequences are MNHEY and SMNVEV (reference sequence). The CDR3 runs 14 residues. DNA for the CDR3: TGTGCCAGCAGTCCTTCGGGGGCAGGATATGGCTACACCTTC. It specifies CASSPSGAGYGYTF.

This chain joins TRBV15 and TRBJ2-7; TRBD2 aligns across 7 bases. Germline V gene data show CDR1 as LNHNV and CDR2 as YYDKDF (reference sequence). The CDR3 is made up of 15 amino acids. The junction had 7 bases not matched to a gene; V was cut back by 2 bases and J by 3 bases. As DNA, the CDR3 is TGTGCCACCAGCAGACGCAAAGGGGAGGGCTACGAGCAGTACGTC. Translating it yields CATSRRKGEGYEQYV.

CDR3 nucleotides: TGCAGCGTTCTGGGACAGGGGACAACTGAGCAGTTCTTC. Its translation is CSVLGQGTTEQFF. V and J are TRBV29-1 and TRBJ2-1, with 10 bases matching TRBD1. V shed 5 bases and J 9 bases; nucleotides not matched to a gene: 7. This CDR3 comprises 13 residues. CDR1 and CDR2 from the germline V gene are SQVTM and ANQGSEA.

The genes are TRBV2 and TRBJ2-2, with D unclear. The V and J ends lost 6 bases and 3 bases respectively, with 5 bases between them. The CDR3 spans 12 residues. Germline V gives CDR1 SNHLY, CDR2 FYNNEI. The CDR3 region has the DNA TGTGCCAGCAGCCGCCACACCGGGGAGCTGTTTTTT. It specifies CASSRHTGELFF. The full variable domain, completed using reference TRBV2 and TRBJ2-2, is EPEVTQTPSHQVTQMGQEVILRCVPISNHLYFYWYRQILGQKVEFLVSFYNNEISEKSEIFDDQFSVERPDGSNFTLKIRSTKLEDSAMYFCASSRHTGELFFGEGSRLTVL.

The rearrangement uses TRBV4-1 and TRBJ2-4, with 9 bases fitting TRBD1. CDR3 length: 13 amino acids. Trimming took 4 bases from V and 7 from J; bases not matched to a gene: 2. Germline values: CDR1 MGHRA, CDR2 YSYEKL. The chain's CDR3 is CASSRDRVNIQYF. DNA for the CDR3: TGCGCCAGCAGCCGGGACAGGGTTAACATTCAGTACTTC.